The 24 T cell receptor beta chains in this list originate from one sample, sequenced in a study of T-cell memory formation after mild COVID-19. TCRdb re-called the 5' RACE reads with MiXCR, one entry per CDR3 protein. The table shows about 210,000 distinct CDR3 sequences, with roughly 27% occurring only once. The sequenced sample was PBMCs or a T cell subset sorted from them (not recorded which). All receptors come from an adult woman who had mild COVID-19 (a few samples of this study predate the infection). Cell type and time point are not known.

The chain recombines TRBV12-3 or TRBV12-4 with TRBJ1-1; D is uncertain. Trimming took off 2 bases at V and 2 bases at J, with 9 bases between the two ends. There are 14 residues in the CDR3. The DNA of the CDR3 is TGTGCCAGCAGTTTAACTGGCTCCAACACTGAAGCTTTCTTT. It specifies CASSLTGSNTEAFF.

Turning to this clonotype: At one of its ends the junction is not consistent with the germline gene, which may arise from a read error. This chain links TRBV11-2 with TRBJ2-7; no clear D. In germline, CDR1 is SGHAT, CDR2 FQNNGV. The CDR3 covers 13 residues. CDR3 in amino acids: CASSLDPPYEQNF. The CDR3 DNA reads as TGTGCCAGCAGCTTAGACCCTCCCTACGAGCAGAACTTC.

This clonotype was picked up a small number of times. V gene TRBV9 combines with J gene TRBJ2-2, with no clear D. Trimming shortened V by 3 bases and J by 6 bases, and 3 bases separated the two germline ends. CDR3 length: 11 residues. Germline V CDR1 and CDR2: SGDLS, YYNGEE. CDR3 DNA: TGTGCCAGCAGCGGGCCCGGGGAGCTGTTTTTT. This codes for CASSGPGELFF.

This clonotype was detected only a few times. The gene calls are TRBV5-1 and TRBJ2-1; 13 positions match TRBD2. Germline CDR1 is SGHRS and CDR2 is YFSETQ. V dropped 3 bases and J dropped 12; count of bases not matched to a gene: 9. CDR3 length equals 15 residues. CDR3 nucleotide sequence: TGCGCCAGCAGCTCCGAAGGGACTAGCGGGGAGTTGCAGTTCTTC. Amino acid sequence: CASSSEGTSGELQFF.

There are a few counts of this clonotype. The genes are TRBV7-3 and TRBJ1-4; 11 nucleotides match TRBD1. This CDR3 region has 17 residues. Germline V CDR1 and CDR2: SGHTA, FQGTGA. The V gene end was trimmed by 5 bases and the J gene end by 2 bases; junction bases not matched to a gene: 7. The CDR3 region is CASSPGTGGTTNEKLFF. Here the CDR3 DNA reads TGTGCCAGCAGCCCAGGGACAGGGGGAACGACTAATGAAAAACTGTTTTTT. The whole variable domain, remainder taken from reference TRBV7-3 and TRBJ1-4, is GAGVSQTPSNKVTEKGKYVELRCDPISGHTALYWYRQSLGQGPEFLIYFQGTGAADDSGLPNDRFFAVRPEGSVSTLKIQRTERGDSAVYLCASSPGTGGTTNEKLFFGSGTQLSVL.

This chain uses TRBV7-2 with TRBJ2-1, with TRBD2 as a possible D gene (6 bases). There are 18 residues in the CDR3. Germline V gives CDR1 SGHTA, CDR2 FQGNSA. Trimming stripped 5 bases from V and 0 bases from J, with 20 bases between. In DNA, the CDR3 is TGTGCCAGCAGCGGCCGATGGGTAGCGGCGAGCTCCTACAATGAGCAGTTCTTC. The encoded protein is CASSGRWVAASSYNEQFF.

The chain employs TRBV12-3 or TRBV12-4 and TRBJ2-7; 12 bases fit TRBD2. This CDR3 spans 17 amino acids. The V and J ends lost 3 bases and 4 bases, in that order; junction bases with no gene match: 10. The CDR3 loop is CASSFVLAGGSPYEQYF. The CDR3 DNA is TGTGCCAGCAGTTTTGTCCTAGCGGGAGGGTCCCCTTACGAGCAGTACTTC.

This clonotype appeared a few times. The rearrangement links TRBV5-6 to TRBJ2-3, with D possibly called TRBD1 or TRBD2 (5 bases each). The V and J ends lost 3 bases and 5 bases respectively, with 16 bases between them. Germline CDR1 and CDR2: SGHDT and YYEEEE. This CDR3 has 15 amino acids. The CDR3 loop is CASSSDGPRGDTQYF. CDR3 DNA: TGTGCCAGCAGCTCGGATGGTCCGAGGGGAGATACGCAGTATTTT.

The rearrangement uses TRBV29-1 and TRBJ1-2; D may be TRBD1 (5 bases). The CDR3 is 12 amino acids. Germline assignment: CDR1 SQVTM and CDR2 ANQGSEA. The CDR3 here is CVSRGTNYGYTF. The DNA for the CDR3 is TGCGTCTCCCGTGGGACGAACTATGGCTACACCTTC.

The gene calls are TRBV12-3 or TRBV12-4 and TRBJ2-7; tentative D call: TRBD1 (5 bases). The CDR3 is 14 amino acids. Trimming removed 1 base at V and 5 bases at J, with 12 bases between. The CDR3 DNA follows: TGTGCCAGCAGTTTAGGGGCAGGGCTAAACGAGCAGTACTTC. Its translation is CASSLGAGLNEQYF.

This clonotype was counted a few times. The chain joins TRBV30 to TRBJ1-5; the match to TRBD1 covers 9 bases. Per the germline V gene, CDR1 is GTSNPN and CDR2 is SVGIG (reference sequence). V lost 4 bases and J lost 3; bases outside the gene matches: 4. This CDR3 has 14 residues. The CDR3 reads CAWNNRGHNQPQHF. The CDR3 DNA reads as TGTGCCTGGAATAACAGGGGGCACAATCAGCCCCAGCATTTT.

This clonotype was recorded a few times. The CDR3 protein is CSALTPGQGTDTQYF. The DNA of the CDR3 is TGCAGCGCTCTGACCCCGGGACAGGGGACAGATACGCAGTATTTT. The chain employs TRBV29-1 and TRBJ2-3; 10 nucleotides agree with TRBD1. This CDR3 contains 15 residues. The J segment lost 3 bases and the V segment lost 7 bases, leaving 10 bases of the junction unmatched. From germline, CDR1 is SQVTM and CDR2 ANQGSEA.

The genes are TRBV4-2 and TRBJ2-3, with 8 bases aligning to TRBD1. The CDR3 contains 16 residues. J gave up 7 bases and V 0 bases, and 9 bases lay outside the gene matches. Germline V lookup: CDR1 LGHNA, CDR2 YNFKEQ. The CDR3: CASSQESGGRMNTQYF. DNA of the CDR3: TGTGCCAGCAGCCAAGAGTCAGGGGGCCGAATGAATACGCAGTATTTT.

The chain is built from TRBV10-3 and TRBJ1-1, with D possibly matching TRBD1 (6 bases). Trimming shortened V by 3 bases and J by 5 bases, and 10 bases separated the two germline ends. This CDR3 comprises 13 residues. Germline lookup yields CDR1 ENHRY and CDR2 SYGVKD. CDR3 region: CAISEQGETEAFF. CDR3 sequence (DNA): TGTGCCATCAGTGAACAGGGCGAGACTGAAGCTTTCTTT.

This clonotype occurred a few times. The chain couples TRBV4-1 to TRBJ2-1; a possible D gene is TRBD2 (6 bases). The length of the CDR3 is 16 residues. In germline, CDR1 is MGHRA, CDR2 YSYEKL. V was trimmed by 2 bases and J by 10 bases, leaving 21 bases between them. CDR3: CASSQPGLTGGGEQFF. The CDR3 coding sequence is TGCGCCAGCAGCCAACCCGGACTCACAGGTGGGGGGGAGCAGTTCTTC.

The V and J genes are TRBV27 and TRBJ1-6; possible D gene TRBD1, 6 bases. The germline gives CDR1 MNHEY, CDR2 SMNVEV (reference sequence). The germline V and J ends were trimmed by 3 bases and 11 bases, with 17 bases remaining between them. This CDR3 comprises 15 residues. CDR3 sequence reads: CASSFSLTGGAPLHF. CDR3 nucleotides: TGTGCCAGCAGTTTTAGTTTGACAGGAGGAGCACCCCTCCACTTT.

The chain uses TRBV9 and TRBJ2-3, with D possibly being TRBD2 (6 bases). This CDR3 contains 16 residues. Germline V gene lookup returns CDR1 SGDLS and CDR2 YYNGEE. The V and J ends lost 0 bases and 6 bases respectively, with 17 bases between them. The CDR3 coding sequence is TGTGCCAGCAGCGTAGGGGTCTCTCTGCGGGGCGATACGCAGTATTTT. Residues: CASSVGVSLRGDTQYF.

The gene calls are TRBV6-5 and TRBJ2-7; no firm D call. There are 14 residues in the CDR3. Germline CDR1 and CDR2: MNHEY and SVGAGI. V lost 6 bases to trimming and J lost 2 bases, with 14 bases between them. CDR3 sequence (DNA): TGTGCCAGCAGAAAGATAGGGCCGACCTACGAGCAGTACTTC. Translating it yields CASRKIGPTYEQYF.

This clonotype was counted only a few times. This chain links TRBV5-1 with TRBJ2-5; the match to TRBD1 covers 10 bases. This CDR3 contains 15 residues. The V gene's germline CDR1 is SGHRS and CDR2 YFSETQ. Trimming removed 4 bases from V and 5 bases from J; junction bases left unmatched: 8. CDR3 amino acids: CASSVGQGRMETQYF. For the CDR3, the DNA is TGCGCCAGCAGCGTGGGACAGGGGAGAATGGAGACCCAGTACTTC.

The chain carries TRBV20-1 and TRBJ2-1, with D possibly TRBD2 on 6 matching bases. V lost 5 bases, J lost 7 bases, and 9 bases lay in between. Germline loops: CDR1 DFQATT, CDR2 SNEGSKA (reference sequence). The CDR3 consists of 11 residues. CDR3 DNA sequence: TGCAGTGCTTCGGGAGAAAATGAGCAGTTCTTC. It yields the protein CSASGENEQFF.

The V and J genes are TRBV6-5 and TRBJ1-5; the D gene is possibly TRBD1 (6 bases). V was pared by 4 bases and J by 0 bases, with 16 bases between. Germline CDR1 reads MNHEY; CDR2 reads SVGAGI. The CDR3 has 17 amino acids. CDR3 amino acids: CASSSSRQEYSNQPQHF. In DNA, the CDR3 is TGTGCCAGCAGTTCATCGCGACAGGAGTATAGCAATCAGCCCCAGCATTTT.

The chain employs TRBV3-1 and TRBJ2-1; 11 nucleotides match TRBD2. Germline CDR1 and CDR2: LGHDT and YNNKEL (reference sequence). The J segment lost 0 bases and the V segment lost 0 bases, leaving 7 bases of the junction unmatched. CDR3 length: 19 amino acids. The CDR3 DNA is TGTGCCAGCAGCCAAGAAAGGCTAGCGGGAGGTGGCTCCTACAATGAGCAGTTCTTC. This translates into CASSQERLAGGGSYNEQFF.

This clonotype was observed a few times. The gene calls are TRBV7-9 and TRBJ2-5, with 9 bases aligning to TRBD1. After removal of 3 bases from V and 3 bases from J, the junction contained 5 bases not matched to a gene. Per germline, CDR1 SEHNR and CDR2 FQNEAQ (reference sequence). The length of the CDR3 is 15 residues. The DNA for the CDR3 is TGTGCCAGCAGCTTGGGGACAGGGACCGAAGAGACCCAGTACTTC. Protein sequence: CASSLGTGTEETQYF.

This clonotype was counted a few times. The V gene is TRBV7-2, the J gene TRBJ2-6, with 8 bases identical to TRBD1. The ends lost 5 bases at V and 0 bases at J; junction bases unmatched: 6. CDR3 length: 17 amino acids. Germline CDR1 reads SGHTA; CDR2 reads FQGNSA. CDR3 region: CASSAGTGLSGANVLTF. Written as DNA, the CDR3 is TGTGCCAGCAGCGCCGGGACAGGCCTCTCTGGGGCCAACGTCCTGACTTTC.